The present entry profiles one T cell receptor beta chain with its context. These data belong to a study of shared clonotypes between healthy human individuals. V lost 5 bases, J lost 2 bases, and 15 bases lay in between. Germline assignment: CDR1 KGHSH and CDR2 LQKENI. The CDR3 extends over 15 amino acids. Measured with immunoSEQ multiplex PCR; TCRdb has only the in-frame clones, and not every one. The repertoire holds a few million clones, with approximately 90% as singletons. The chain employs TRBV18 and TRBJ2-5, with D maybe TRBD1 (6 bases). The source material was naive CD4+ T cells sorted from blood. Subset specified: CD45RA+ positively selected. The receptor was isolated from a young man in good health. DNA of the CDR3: TGTGCCAGCTCAATCGCACAGGGTAGTCAAGAGACCCAGTACTTC. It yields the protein CASSIAQGSQETQYF.